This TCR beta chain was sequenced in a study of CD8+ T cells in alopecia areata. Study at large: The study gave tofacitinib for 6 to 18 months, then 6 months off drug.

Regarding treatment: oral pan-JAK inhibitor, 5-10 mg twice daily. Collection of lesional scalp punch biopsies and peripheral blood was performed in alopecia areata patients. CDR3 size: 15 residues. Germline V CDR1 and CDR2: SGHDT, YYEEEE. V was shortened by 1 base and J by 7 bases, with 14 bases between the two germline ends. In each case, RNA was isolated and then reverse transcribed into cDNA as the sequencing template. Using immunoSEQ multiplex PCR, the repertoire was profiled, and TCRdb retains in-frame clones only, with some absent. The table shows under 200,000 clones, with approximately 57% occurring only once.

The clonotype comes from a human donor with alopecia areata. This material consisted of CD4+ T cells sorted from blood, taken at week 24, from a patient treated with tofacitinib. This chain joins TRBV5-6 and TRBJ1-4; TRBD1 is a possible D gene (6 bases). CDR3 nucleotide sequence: TGTGCCAGCAGCTTGCTCCAGGGGAGGGGTGAAAAACTGTTTTTT. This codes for CASSLLQGRGEKLFF.